Listed below are T cell receptor beta chains from one sample, sequenced in a study of blood T cell repertoires in COVID-19. Some clones are missing from TCRdb's copy, which holds only in-frame ones; the method was immunoSEQ multiplex PCR. The table has about 160,000 clones, about 87% seen once. Material: peripheral blood. The receptors were sampled from an older woman with COVID-19, enrolled during active disease. Each CDR3 is given with its conserved first and last residue. A D gene is named only where the DNA matches it firmly. Some rows mark clone size as missing; the rest say once, few, many or name a class of expanded clone.

v_gene	j_gene	abundance	d_gene	CDR3aa	CDR3nt
TRBV5-1	TRBJ2-3	.	TRBD1	CASSSGQGETDTQYF	TGCGCCAGCAGCTCCGGACAGGGAGAGACAGATACGCAGTATTTT
TRBV7-3	TRBJ2-3	.	TRBD2	CASSLTGSGGTDTQYF	TGTGCCAGCAGCTTAACTGGTAGCGGGGGCACAGATACGCAGTATTTT
TRBV30	TRBJ1-2	once	TRBD1	CASIGTGWGYGYTF	TGTGCCTCCATCGGGACAGGGTGGGGCTATGGCTACACCTTC
TRBV24-1	TRBJ2-3	.	.	CATSASQGRGTTDTQYF	TGTGCCACCAGTGCTAGTCAGGGGCGGGGGACCACAGATACGCAGTATTTT
TRBV5-1	TRBJ2-2	.	.	CASSSNLPGEINTGELFF	TGCGCCAGCAGCTCCAATCTCCCAGGGGAAATTAACACCGGGGAGCTGTTTTTT
TRBV5-4	TRBJ2-1	.	.	CASSSTLASYTYNEQFF	TGTGCCAGCAGCTCAACCCTAGCGTCATATACCTACAATGAGCAGTTCTTC
TRBV5-1	TRBJ2-1	.	TRBD2	CASSPGLAGESSYNEQFF	TGCGCCAGCAGCCCGGGACTAGCGGGCGAAAGCTCCTACAATGAGCAGTTCTTC
TRBV18	TRBJ2-7	.	TRBD1	CASSPPLGQGGRPAYEQYF	TGTGCCAGCTCACCACCCCTCGGACAGGGGGGAAGACCCGCCTACGAGCAGTACTTC
TRBV3-1/TRBV3-2	TRBJ2-1	.	TRBD2	CASSQASGGRNEQFF	TGTGCCAGCAGCCAAGCGAGCGGGGGCCGCAATGAGCAGTTCTTC
TRBV5-1	TRBJ2-3	.	TRBD2	CASNSGGSTDTQYF	TGCGCCAGCAATAGCGGGGGGAGCACAGATACGCAGTATTTT
TRBV19	TRBJ1-3	.	.	CASSPMGHSGNTIYF	TGTGCCAGTAGTCCAATGGGACACTCTGGAAACACCATATATTTT
TRBV19	TRBJ1-2	.	TRBD1	CASTHGTASNYGYTF	TGTGCCAGTACCCATGGGACAGCTTCTAACTATGGCTACACCTTC
TRBV5-4	TRBJ2-2	.	.	CASSLDPRNTGELFF	TGTGCCAGCAGCTTGGACCCTAGAAACACCGGGGAGCTGTTTTTT
TRBV18	TRBJ1-2	.	TRBD1	CASSPGTGGIDGYTF	TGTGCCAGCTCACCCGGGACAGGGGGGATAGATGGCTACACCTTC
TRBV2	TRBJ1-1	.	.	CASRSMAQTPEAFF	TGTGCCAGCAGATCAATGGCACAAACACCTGAAGCTTTCTTT
TRBV2	TRBJ2-7	.	.	CASTEQGPSYEQYF	TGTGCCAGCACGGAACAAGGTCCTAGCTACGAGCAGTACTTC
TRBV5-1	TRBJ1-1	.	TRBD1	CASSRDRVPGEAFF	TGCGCCAGCAGCAGAGACAGGGTGCCGGGTGAAGCTTTCTTT
TRBV4-2	TRBJ2-3	.	TRBD1	CASSQGQGPTDTQYF	TGTGCCAGCAGCCAGGGACAGGGGCCCACAGATACGCAGTATTTT
TRBV24-1	TRBJ2-1	.	TRBD1	CATSDPGQGASYNEQFF	TGTGCCACCAGTGACCCAGGCCAGGGGGCTTCGTACAATGAGCAGTTCTTC
TRBV7-3	TRBJ2-1	.	TRBD2	CASSPTTSGGDEQFF	TGTGCCAGCAGCCCCACGACTAGCGGGGGGGATGAGCAGTTCTTC
TRBV27	TRBJ2-7	.	TRBD1	CASSSTGTGLPAEQYF	TGTGCCAGCAGTTCAACCGGGACAGGGCTGCCTGCCGAGCAGTACTTC
TRBV5-1	TRBJ2-1	.	TRBD2	CASSLGTSGVSEQFF	TGCGCCAGCAGCTTGGGGACTAGCGGGGTAAGTGAGCAGTTCTTC
TRBV28	TRBJ1-2	.	.	CASSSSLGAGYTF	TGTGCCAGCAGTTCCTCATTAGGGGCCGGCTACACCTTC
TRBV5-1	TRBJ2-1	.	.	CASSAAQGGPYNEQFF	TGCGCCAGCAGCGCGGCCCAGGGGGGACCATACAATGAGCAGTTCTTC
TRBV6-2/TRBV6-3	TRBJ1-1	.	.	CASSSPYSSFGVTEAFF	TGTGCCAGCAGTTCCCCCTATTCTTCGTTCGGGGTAACTGAAGCTTTCTTT
TRBV5-6	TRBJ1-5	.	.	CASSFAGVVQPQHF	TGTGCCAGCAGTTTTGCAGGGGTTGTTCAGCCCCAGCATTTT
TRBV2	TRBJ2-2	.	.	CASSPSGNTGELFF	TGTGCCAGCAGTCCGTCAGGGAACACCGGGGAGCTGTTTTTT
TRBV5-4	TRBJ2-4	.	TRBD2	CASSLFGGTSGALAKNIQYF	TGTGCCAGCAGCTTGTTTGGCGGGACTAGCGGGGCTCTAGCCAAAAACATTCAGTACTTC
TRBV6-4	TRBJ2-3	.	.	CASRDPSTDTQYF	TGTGCCAGCAGGGACCCTAGCACAGATACGCAGTATTTT
TRBV5-4	TRBJ2-3	.	TRBD2	CASSLEGGPPTDTQYF	TGTGCCAGCAGCTTGGAGGGAGGGCCACCGACAGATACGCAGTATTTT
TRBV7-9	TRBJ1-5	few	TRBD1	CASSLGPGQGRSNQPQHF	TGTGCCAGCAGCTTAGGCCCAGGACAGGGGAGAAGCAATCAGCCCCAGCATTTT
TRBV11-3	TRBJ1-1	.	.	CASSSRPGGTEAFF	TGTGCCAGCAGCTCACGACCCGGGGGGACTGAAGCTTTCTTT
TRBV6-5	TRBJ1-2	.	.	CASSYLGGRLNYGYTF	TGTGCCAGCAGTTACCTCGGAGGACGGCTTAACTATGGCTACACCTTC
TRBV4-1	TRBJ2-2	once	TRBD1	CASSLRGSLNTGELFF	TGCGCCAGCAGCCTCAGGGGGAGCTTGAACACCGGGGAGCTGTTTTTT
TRBV6-5	TRBJ2-5	.	TRBD1	CASSYPTTGRQETQYF	TGTGCCAGCAGTTACCCAACGACAGGGCGGCAGGAGACCCAGTACTTC